The rows below give T cell receptor beta chains drawn from one sample of a study of CD8 T cells in Susac syndrome. A single record per CDR3 protein comes from TCRdb applying MiXCR to the immunoSEQ multiplex PCR reads. The top ten clones hold around 0.099% of a sample with hundreds of thousands of distinct CDR3 sequences, 95% of them seen once. Sequences were obtained from CD4+ T cells from PBMCs. The source is a human donor with multiple sclerosis. Both conserved end residues are part of each CDR3. The D gene is left open where the match is weak. Clone size, where shown, is once, few, many, or a class for clones that have expanded.

size	length	V	D	J	CDR3	DNA
.	12	TRBV20-1	.	TRBJ2-7	CSARESGREQYF	TGCAGTGCTAGAGAGTCAGGGCGAGAGCAGTACTTC
.	15	TRBV12-3/TRBV12-4	.	TRBJ1-5	CASREGFQSNQPQHF	TGTGCCAGCAGGGAGGGGTTCCAAAGCAATCAGCCCCAGCATTTT
.	14	TRBV29-1	TRBD1	TRBJ2-7	CSVAPGQGNYEQYF	TGCAGCGTCGCACCGGGACAGGGGAACTACGAGCAGTACTTC
.	13	TRBV20-1	.	TRBJ1-4	CSASGRDNEKLFF	TGCAGTGCTAGCGGCAGGGATAATGAAAAACTGTTTTTT
once	14	TRBV3-1	.	TRBJ2-5	CASSQYRPWETQYF	TGTGCCAGCAGCCAGTACCGCCCGTGGGAGACCCAGTACTTC
.	16	TRBV29-1	TRBD2	TRBJ2-1	CSVQPRLANSYNEQFF	TGCAGCGTTCAGCCAAGACTAGCGAACTCCTACAATGAGCAGTTCTTC
.	18	TRBV3-1	.	TRBJ2-2	CASSQERLAGRDTGELFF	TGTGCCAGCAGCCAAGAGCGTCTGGCGGGGAGAGATACCGGGGAGCTGTTTTTT
.	15	TRBV6-2/TRBV6-3	TRBD2	TRBJ2-1	CASLRAAGGRNEQFF	TGTGCCAGCCTGAGAGCGGCGGGAGGGCGGAATGAGCAGTTCTTC
.	15	TRBV30	TRBD2	TRBJ2-2	CALSLGLAGAGELFF	TGTGCCTTATCCTTAGGACTAGCGGGAGCCGGGGAGCTGTTTTTT
.	11	TRBV29-1	.	TRBJ2-7	CSVEANYEQYF	TGCAGCGTTGAGGCCAACTACGAGCAGTACTTC
.	12	TRBV5-4	.	TRBJ2-3	CASSSPLDTQYF	TGTGCCAGCAGCTCCCCCCTAGATACGCAGTATTTT
.	18	TRBV12-5	.	TRBJ2-6	CASGLVPGGSSGANVLTF	TGTGCTAGTGGTTTGGTACCCGGCGGAAGCTCTGGGGCCAACGTCCTGACTTTC
.	13	TRBV29-1	.	TRBJ1-1	CSVRSHTNTEAFF	TGCAGCGTTCGGTCGCATACGAACACTGAAGCTTTCTTT
.	12	TRBV2	.	TRBJ2-7	CASTRQPYEQYF	TGTGCCAGCACCCGTCAGCCCTACGAGCAGTACTTC
.	15	TRBV6-5	.	TRBJ2-7	CASSYSAGGIYEQYF	TGTGCCAGCAGTTACTCGGCCGGGGGAATCTACGAGCAGTACTTC
.	14	TRBV6-5	TRBD2	TRBJ2-5	CASSSGRSIETQYF	TGTGCCAGCAGTAGCGGGAGATCTATAGAGACCCAGTACTTC
.	12	TRBV2	.	TRBJ2-1	CASSPYYNEQFF	TGTGCCAGCTCCCCATATTACAATGAGCAGTTCTTC
.	14	TRBV5-6	.	TRBJ2-4	CASSYRGTKNIQYF	TGTGCCAGCAGCTATAGAGGGACCAAAAACATTCAGTACTTC
.	12	TRBV28	.	TRBJ2-7	CASTSLGDEQYF	TGTGCCAGCACCTCACTAGGGGACGAGCAGTACTTC
.	14	TRBV20-1	.	TRBJ2-3	CSGGTPKSTDTQYF	TGCAGTGGAGGGACACCGAAAAGCACAGATACGCAGTATTTT